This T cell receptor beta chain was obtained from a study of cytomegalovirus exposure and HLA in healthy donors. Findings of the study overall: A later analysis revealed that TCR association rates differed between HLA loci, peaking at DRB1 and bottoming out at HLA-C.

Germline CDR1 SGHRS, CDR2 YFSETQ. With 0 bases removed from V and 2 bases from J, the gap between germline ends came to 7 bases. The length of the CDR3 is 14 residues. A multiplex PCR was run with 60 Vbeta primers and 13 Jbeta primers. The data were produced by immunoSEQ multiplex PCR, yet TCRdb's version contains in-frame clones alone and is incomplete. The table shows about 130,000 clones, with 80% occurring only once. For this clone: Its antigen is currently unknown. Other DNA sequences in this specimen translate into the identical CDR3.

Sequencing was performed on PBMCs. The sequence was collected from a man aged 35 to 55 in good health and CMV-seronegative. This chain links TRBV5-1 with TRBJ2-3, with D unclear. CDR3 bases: TGCGCCAGCAGCTTGGGGCAGGCCACAGATACGCAGTATTTT. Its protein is CASSLGQATDTQYF.